This TCR beta chain was captured by sequencing in a study of glioma-infiltrating T cells. Notes on the study in general: CDR3 overlap between tissue and blood was very small.

About this clonotype: The antigen remains unidentified.

Using RNA template, CDR3s of TCR alpha and beta were amplified with iRepertoire arm-PCR. MiXCR was run by TCRdb on the multiplex PCR reads, yielding one entry per CDR3 protein. The sample has around 170,000 distinct CDR3 sequences; under 55% are singletons. The sequence came from a human donor with low-grade glioma or glioblastoma, undergoing nonglioma brain surgery, or in good health (not recorded which). Sequenced input: glioma tissue, nonneoplastic brain tissue, or PBMCs (not recorded which).

The CDR3 loop is CASSEQGAGQPQHF. The CDR3 nucleotides are TGCGCCAGCAGTGAGCAGGGGGCAGGGCAGCCCCAGCATTTT. The chain combines TRBV10-2 with TRBJ1-5; TRBD1 aligns across 8 bases. Germline V gene data show CDR1 as WSHSY and CDR2 as SAAADI. V lost 2 bases and J lost 7; bases outside the gene matches: 4. This CDR3 contains 14 residues.